Below, 7 T cell receptor beta chains from the same sample are listed, as sequenced in a study of long-term antiretroviral therapy in people with HIV. Samples were assayed with immunoSEQ v3.0 at survey level. Generated by immunoSEQ multiplex PCR, the TCRdb table keeps only in-frame clones and is missing some. The sample lists 16,000 or so clones; roughly 85% were seen once. This sample comprised unsorted PBMCs, obtained 0.5 years after starting antiretroviral therapy. The origin of the receptors is a woman aged 35 to 49 with HIV.

This chain's CDR3 is CASSLDGELFF. CDR3 nucleotide sequence: TGTGCCAGCAGCTTGGACGGGGAGCTGTTTTTT. The rearrangement joins TRBV7-3 to TRBJ2-2; D remains unclear. The CDR3 contains 11 residues. Trimming removed 3 bases at V and 7 bases at J, with 3 bases between. Germline V gives CDR1 SGHTA, CDR2 FQGTGA.

The chain is built from TRBV27 and TRBJ1-5; D might be TRBD1 (5 bases). Germline V gene data show CDR1 as MNHEY and CDR2 as SMNVEV (reference sequence). The CDR3 is 13 residues long. Trimming left V 5 bases short and J 6 bases short, with 11 bases between. CDR3 amino acids: CASSGGKGQPQHF. In DNA form, the CDR3 reads TGTGCCAGCAGTGGGGGGAAGGGTCAGCCCCAGCATTTT.

V gene TRBV19 combines with J gene TRBJ2-1, with 9 bases that match TRBD2. Germline V gene sequence: CDR1 LNHDA, CDR2 SQIVND (reference sequence). This CDR3 is 16 amino acids long. V lost 1 base, J lost 4 bases, and 5 bases stayed unmatched. In DNA, the CDR3 is TGTGCCAGTAGTATAGTTACGCTAGCGGGGTACAATGAGCAGTTCTTC. This codes for CASSIVTLAGYNEQFF.

This clone was seen once. The V gene is TRBV7-9, the J gene TRBJ2-5; the match to TRBD1 covers 9 bases. The CDR3 loop spans 16 amino acids. Germline V lookup: CDR1 SEHNR, CDR2 FQNEAQ (reference sequence). V lost 3 bases, J lost 5 bases, and 10 bases stayed unmatched. The CDR3 loop reads CASSFRVGTGTETQYF. CDR3 sequence (DNA): TGTGCCAGCAGCTTTCGTGTTGGGACAGGGACGGAGACCCAGTACTTC.

The V gene is TRBV9, the J gene TRBJ2-5; 8 positions agree with TRBD2. This CDR3 is 14 amino acids long. Per the germline V gene, CDR1 is SGDLS and CDR2 is YYNGEE. Trimming removed 2 bases from V and 5 bases from J; junction bases left unmatched: 5. The CDR3 DNA sequence: TGTGCCAGCAGCGTGAGCGGGAGTTCTGAGACCCAGTACTTC. It yields the protein CASSVSGSSETQYF.

The V and J genes are TRBV7-3 and TRBJ2-5, with TRBD2 matching 11 bases. Germline V gene sequence: CDR1 SGHTA, CDR2 FQGTGA. The J segment lost 1 base and the V segment lost 4 bases, leaving 8 bases of the junction unmatched. The CDR3 has 17 amino acids. CDR3 coding DNA: TGTGCCAGCAGCTCTCCGGGACTAGCGGATTCCCAAGAGACCCAGTACTTC. Its translation: CASSSPGLADSQETQYF.

This sequence joins TRBV29-1 and TRBJ2-5; D gene uncertain. The CDR3 sequence is 10 residues long. The V end lost 5 bases, the J end lost 5 bases, and 6 bases lay between the germline ends. Germline assignment: CDR1 SQVTM and CDR2 ANQGSEA. The CDR3 bases are TGCAGCGTTCTCCTCGAGACCCAGTACTTC. Translating gives CSVLLETQYF.